This T cell receptor (beta chain) was recovered during a study of blood T cell repertoires in COVID-19. Study summary: The analysed material was cDNA or gDNA that came from T cells, B-cell-depleted T cells, or PBMCs.

In the authors' methods: Researchers report that nucleated cell counts were estimated from reference gene primer amplification. Generated by immunoSEQ multiplex PCR, the TCRdb table keeps only in-frame clones and is missing some. From that table come the V and J calls and clone size; the DNA was used to work out D and trimming. In the table there are roughly 30,000 clones, 88% of which are singletons. Germline loops: CDR1 SGHTA, CDR2 FQGTGA. V was clipped by 4 bases and J by 0 bases, with 5 bases between them. This CDR3 has 13 amino acids. The source material was peripheral blood. The chain recombines TRBV7-3 with TRBJ2-3; D is unclear. The sequence was collected from a human donor in a cohort sampled during active COVID-19. CDR3 sequence reads: CASSWSSTDTQYF. CDR3 coding DNA: TGTGCCAGCAGCTGGAGTAGCACAGATACGCAGTATTTT.